These 21 T cell receptor beta chains originate from one sample sequenced in a study of T-cell reconstitution after alpha-beta-depleted transplantation in children. Library preparation (for TCRbeta) was performed with unique molecular identifiers. TCRdb reprocessed the PCR reads via MiXCR and lists one record per CDR3 protein. This sample has over 200,000 distinct CDR3 sequences; around 9.6% occur once, and the top ten carry 6.2%. The sequencing here drew on PBMCs from the stem cell graft donor, taken from the stem cell graft. The source of these receptors is a human donor who donated a stem cell graft to a child with acute lymphoblastic leukemia.

This clonotype was recorded at least ten times. The rearrangement joins TRBV18 to TRBJ2-7; 9 bases align to TRBD1. CDR1 and CDR2 (germline): KGHSH, LQKENI. The trim removed 4 bases at V and 6 bases at J, leaving 10 bases unmatched. The CDR3 has 15 amino acids. CDR3 protein: CASSRTTGGEAEQYF. The CDR3 coding sequence is TGTGCCAGCTCACGGACAACAGGGGGCGAGGCCGAGCAGTACTTC.

This clonotype was seen a few times. V gene TRBV20-1 combines with J gene TRBJ1-6; 7 nucleotides agree with TRBD1. Trimming removed 3 bases from V and 10 bases from J; junction bases left unmatched: 6. The germline V gene has CDR1 DFQATT and CDR2 SNEGSKA (reference sequence). The CDR3 totals 13 residues. CDR3 sequence (DNA): TGCAGTGCTAGTGAGGACAGGCTGTCACCCCTCCACTTT. Amino acid sequence: CSASEDRLSPLHF.

The gene calls are TRBV7-7 and TRBJ2-3; 8 bases line up with TRBD2. J was trimmed by 0 bases and V by 5 bases; bases with no gene match: 7. The CDR3 sequence is 16 residues long. The germline gives CDR1 SSHAT, CDR2 FNYEAQ (reference sequence). As DNA, the CDR3 is TGTGCCAGCAGCCCTCGGGGGGGCCCTAGCACAGATACGCAGTATTTT. It yields the protein CASSPRGGPSTDTQYF.

The chain employs TRBV20-1 and TRBJ2-7, with D unclear. CDR3 length: 13 amino acids. CDR1 DFQATT and CDR2 SNEGSKA come from the germline V gene (reference sequence). With 3 bases removed from V and 7 bases from J, the gap between germline ends came to 16 bases. Written as DNA, the CDR3 is TGCAGTGCTAGTTCAAGGACGGCTCGAGAGCAGTACTTC. It is translated as CSASSRTAREQYF.

This clonotype was counted between two and nine times. This chain connects TRBV6-2 or TRBV6-3 to TRBJ2-7; 8 bases match TRBD1. Per germline, CDR1 MNHEY and CDR2 SVGEGT. The CDR3 consists of 14 residues. Trimming cost V 6 bases and J 7 bases; bases outside gene matches: 11. CDR3 protein: CASSGQGRTVEQYF. In DNA form, the CDR3 reads TGTGCCAGCAGCGGACAGGGCCGTACGGTGGAGCAGTACTTC.

This clonotype was recorded many times. In DNA, the CDR3 is TGTGCCAGCACCTCGGACACGAACACTGAAGCTTTCTTT. Translating it yields CASTSDTNTEAFF. This chain connects TRBV12-3 or TRBV12-4 to TRBJ1-1, with a tentative D call TRBD1 (5 bases). The germline V and J ends were trimmed by 7 bases and 1 base, with 10 bases remaining between them. The CDR3 runs 13 residues.

V usage is TRBV10-3 and J usage is TRBJ1-5; D perhaps matches TRBD1 (6 bases). Germline V gene sequence: CDR1 ENHRY, CDR2 SYGVKD. The CDR3 consists of 15 residues. V dropped 5 bases and J dropped 5 bases, with 16 bases sitting between them. CDR3 bases: TGTGCCATCAGTTTGGGGGGCAGCGGGGATCAGCCCCAGCATTTT. It yields the protein CAISLGGSGDQPQHF.

This rearrangement joins TRBV7-2 to TRBJ2-3; 10 bases map to TRBD2. Losses at the gene ends were 5 bases for V and 5 bases for J; bases not matched to a gene: 4. Germline CDR1 reads SGHTA; CDR2 reads FQGNSA. The CDR3 has 14 amino acids. The CDR3 bases are TGTGCCAGCAGCCAGTCTAGCGGGGGAGATACGCAGTATTTT. Residues: CASSQSSGGDTQYF.

This clonotype was detected many times. Mismatch with germline at one junction end may stem from a read error. The chain couples TRBV5-1 to TRBJ1-1; possibly TRBD1 for D (5 bases). This CDR3 is built from 14 residues. The germline gives CDR1 SGHRS, CDR2 YFSETQ. The CDR3 sequence is CASSLVLGDTEAFF. The CDR3 nucleotides read TGTGCCAGCAGCTTAGTATTGGGGGACACTGAAGCTTTCTTT.

This clonotype was seen many times. This chain joins TRBV12-3 or TRBV12-4 and TRBJ2-7; D may be TRBD1 (6 bases). This CDR3 spans 13 amino acids. Between the trimmed V and J ends, which lost 5 bases and 5 bases, there was a span of 13 bases. CDR3 coding DNA: TGTGCCAGCAGTGGACAGCGGATCCACGAGCAGTACTTC. It codes for CASSGQRIHEQYF.

This chain uses TRBV27 with TRBJ2-5, with TRBD1 identical over 12 bases. V trimming: 5 bases; J trimming: 5 bases; junction bases outside the gene matches: 6. In germline, CDR1 is MNHEY, CDR2 SMNVEV (reference sequence). The CDR3 runs to 15 residues. The DNA of the CDR3 is TGTGCCAGCAGTGTGGGACAGGGGGCTTTGGAGACCCAGTACTTC. Its protein is CASSVGQGALETQYF.

This clonotype has more than one count but fewer than ten. The chain recombines TRBV19 with TRBJ1-5; D gene ambiguous. This CDR3 contains 10 residues. V gave up 7 bases and J gave up 7 bases, with 5 bases separating them. The germline V gene encodes CDR1 LNHDA and CDR2 SQIVND (reference sequence). CDR3 protein: CASNSQPQHF. The DNA of the CDR3 is TGTGCCAGTAATTCCCAGCCCCAGCATTTT.

CDR3 sequence reads: CASSNSQRGGLDTQYF. CDR3 DNA: TGTGCCAGCAGCAACAGCCAGCGGGGGGGCCTGGATACGCAGTATTTT. The V call is TRBV13, the J call TRBJ2-3; 10 bases fit TRBD2. Per the germline V gene, CDR1 is PRHDT and CDR2 is FYEKMQ (reference sequence). There are 16 residues in the CDR3. Germline trimming cut 5 bases from V and 6 bases from J; bases unmatched to any gene: 11.

This clonotype was counted between two and nine times. This chain joins TRBV29-1 and TRBJ2-1; D gene uncertain. Germline V gene sequence: CDR1 SQVTM, CDR2 ANQGSEA. This CDR3 spans 12 amino acids. Trimming took 1 base from V and 3 from J, leaving 4 bases between them. The CDR3 bases are TGCAGCGTTGAAGGGCACTACAATGAGCAGTTCTTC. Protein product: CSVEGHYNEQFF.

The gene calls are TRBV6-1 and TRBJ2-3, with 8 bases fitting TRBD1. The trim removed 6 bases at V and 5 bases at J, leaving 10 bases unmatched. The CDR3 extends over 15 amino acids. The germline gives CDR1 MNHNS, CDR2 SASEGT. Here the CDR3 reads CASRPTGGSGDTQYF. The DNA of the CDR3 is TGTGCCAGCAGACCTACAGGGGGAAGTGGAGATACGCAGTATTTT.

J is TRBJ1-2 and V is TRBV24-1; D is uncertain. This CDR3 spans 13 amino acids. V dropped 1 base and J dropped 4 bases, with 6 bases sitting between them. Germline-derived CDR1 and CDR2 are KGHDR and SFDVKD. The CDR3 loop reads CATSDFNSYGYTF. CDR3 bases: TGTGCCACCAGTGATTTTAACAGCTATGGCTACACCTTC.

The table lists this clonotype with many counts. The genes are TRBV4-3 and TRBJ2-7; D not certain. Germline V gene sequence: CDR1 LGHNA, CDR2 YSLEER. V dropped 6 bases and J dropped 6 bases, with 18 bases sitting between them. There are 14 residues in the CDR3. The CDR3 is CASSQYTGDREQYF. CDR3 DNA sequence: TGCGCCAGCAGTCAATACACCGGAGACCGCGAGCAGTACTTC.

J is TRBJ2-7 and V is TRBV6-5, with TRBD2 as a possible D gene (5 bases). The CDR3 is made up of 19 amino acids. The V and J ends lost 0 bases and 3 bases respectively, with 24 bases between them. Germline V gene lookup returns CDR1 MNHEY and CDR2 SVGAGI. The CDR3 nucleotides are TGTGCCAGCAGTTACTCGAGTCCCCGTGGAGGAGCCTTTAGCTACGAGCAGTACTTC. Translation: CASSYSSPRGGAFSYEQYF.

The V and J genes are TRBV6-5 and TRBJ1-5; no reliable D call. CDR3 length: 14 residues. V was trimmed by 4 bases and J by 9 bases, leaving 16 bases between them. From germline, CDR1 is MNHEY and CDR2 SVGAGI. The CDR3: CASSSLQEEGPQHF. The CDR3 bases are TGTGCCAGCAGTTCACTCCAGGAAGAGGGGCCCCAGCATTTT.

The CDR3 nucleotides read TGTGCCACCAGCAGGGGGGACAGGGCGGAGCCCCAGCATTTT. Protein sequence: CATSRGDRAEPQHF. This chain connects TRBV15 to TRBJ1-5; TRBD1 agrees at 9 bases. The germline V gene has CDR1 LNHNV and CDR2 YYDKDF (reference sequence). V trimming: 3 bases; J trimming: 8 bases; junction bases outside the gene matches: 5. CDR3 length: 14 amino acids.

This clonotype was seen a handful of times. The chain links TRBV7-9 to TRBJ1-1, with TRBD1 identical over 7 bases. The germline V gene encodes CDR1 SEHNR and CDR2 FQNEAQ (reference sequence). The CDR3 length is 14 residues. V lost 5 bases and J lost 4; bases outside the gene matches: 7. Here the CDR3 reads CASSPSTGITEAFF. The DNA of the CDR3 is TGTGCCAGCAGCCCGTCGACAGGGATCACTGAAGCTTTCTTT.